These T cell receptor beta chains were read from a single sample in a study of technical replicates of blood from a handful of donors. The data were produced by immunoSEQ multiplex PCR, yet TCRdb's version contains in-frame clones alone and is incomplete. The data show around 83,000 clones, with just under 95% seen just once and 0.39% held by the top ten. The sequencing sample was made of T cells isolated from PBMCs. The origin of the receptors is a human donor in good health. Each CDR3 is given with its conserved first and last residue. Fields, in order: V gene, J gene, clone size, D gene, CDR3 protein, CDR3 DNA. D genes are given only for firm matches. The size of a clone is reported for some rows only, either as once, few or many, or as a class for expanded clones.

V: TRBV14
J: TRBJ2-7
size: .
D: .
CDR3: CASSQEPGLHEQYF
DNA: TGTGCCAGCAGCCAAGAACCAGGCCTCCACGAGCAGTACTTC

V: TRBV29-1
J: TRBJ2-5
size: once
D: .
CDR3: CSVERGQETQYF
DNA: TGCAGCGTTGAACGGGGCCAAGAGACCCAGTACTTC

V: TRBV5-5
J: TRBJ2-7
size: .
D: TRBD2
CDR3: CASSLSGSSYEQYF
DNA: TGTGCCAGCAGCCTAAGCGGGAGCTCCTACGAGCAGTACTTC

V: TRBV4-2
J: TRBJ2-7
size: .
D: TRBD2
CDR3: CASSFEAGGNSYEQYF
DNA: TGTGCCAGCAGCTTTGAAGCGGGAGGGAACTCCTACGAGCAGTACTTC

V: TRBV15
J: TRBJ2-1
size: .
D: TRBD2
CDR3: CATSRVREGWNEQFF
DNA: TGTGCCACCAGCAGAGTGCGGGAGGGGTGGAATGAGCAGTTCTTC

V: TRBV6-1
J: TRBJ1-4
size: .
D: TRBD1
CDR3: CASTTRTGGEKLFF
DNA: TGTGCCAGCACTACCCGGACAGGGGGCGAAAAACTGTTTTTT

V: TRBV9
J: TRBJ2-1
size: .
D: TRBD2
CDR3: CASSPGTSGIYNEQFF
DNA: TGTGCCAGCAGCCCGGGGACTAGCGGAATCTACAATGAGCAGTTCTTC

V: TRBV27
J: TRBJ1-3
size: .
D: .
CDR3: CASSLSFQGPGNTIYF
DNA: TGTGCCAGCAGTTTATCGTTCCAGGGGCCAGGAAACACCATATATTTT

V: TRBV6-1
J: TRBJ2-1
size: .
D: TRBD2
CDR3: CASSDRLAFYNEQFF
DNA: TGTGCCAGCAGTGACAGACTAGCGTTCTACAATGAGCAGTTCTTC

V: TRBV4-1
J: TRBJ2-7
size: .
D: TRBD2
CDR3: CASSQDRTSGRSYEQYF
DNA: TGCGCCAGCAGCCAAGACCGGACTAGCGGGAGGTCCTACGAGCAGTACTTC

V: TRBV6-5
J: TRBJ2-7
size: .
D: TRBD1
CDR3: CASSYRGPYEQYF
DNA: TGTGCCAGCAGTTACAGGGGGCCTTACGAGCAGTACTTC

V: TRBV6-1
J: TRBJ1-5
size: .
D: .
CDR3: CASSERGTQPQHF
DNA: TGTGCCAGCAGTGAGCGGGGTACGCAGCCCCAGCATTTT

V: TRBV7-9
J: TRBJ1-1
size: few
D: TRBD1
CDR3: CASSRQGMNTEAFF
DNA: TGTGCCAGCAGCCGACAGGGGATGAACACTGAAGCTTTCTTT

V: TRBV5-1
J: TRBJ1-2
size: .
D: .
CDR3: CASRGEGPANYGYTF
DNA: TGCGCCAGCAGGGGCGAGGGCCCAGCTAACTATGGCTACACCTTC

V: TRBV7-3
J: TRBJ2-3
size: .
D: TRBD2
CDR3: CASSDGGEPQYF
DNA: TGTGCCAGCAGTGACGGGGGGGAGCCGCAGTATTTT

V: TRBV28
J: TRBJ2-3
size: .
D: .
CDR3: CASSLRWTDTQYF
DNA: TGTGCCAGCAGTCTGCGGTGGACAGATACGCAGTATTTT

V: TRBV4-1
J: TRBJ2-3
size: .
D: .
CDR3: CASSPSWGEDTQYF
DNA: TGCGCCAGCAGCCCAAGCTGGGGGGAGGATACGCAGTATTTT

V: TRBV27
J: TRBJ2-7
size: .
D: .
CDR3: CASSLYGAYEQYF
DNA: TGTGCCAGCAGTTTATACGGGGCCTACGAGCAGTACTTC

V: TRBV30
J: TRBJ2-1
size: .
D: .
CDR3: CAWSSVIHEQFF
DNA: TGTGCCTGGAGTTCAGTTATCCATGAGCAGTTCTTC

V: TRBV7-2
J: TRBJ2-3
size: .
D: TRBD2
CDR3: CASSYIAGGDTDTQYF
DNA: TGTGCCAGCAGTTACATAGCGGGAGGAGACACAGATACGCAGTATTTT

V: TRBV6-5
J: TRBJ2-7
size: .
D: .
CDR3: CASSPNYYEQYF
DNA: TGTGCCAGCAGTCCAAACTACTACGAGCAGTACTTC

V: TRBV30
J: TRBJ2-7
size: .
D: .
CDR3: CAWSVGGYEQYF
DNA: TGTGCCTGGAGTGTAGGAGGTTACGAGCAGTACTTC

V: TRBV7-2
J: TRBJ2-1
size: .
D: TRBD1
CDR3: CASSLATGGSYNEQFF
DNA: TGTGCCAGCAGCTTAGCCACAGGGGGCTCCTACAATGAGCAGTTCTTC

V: TRBV2
J: TRBJ1-5
size: once
D: .
CDR3: CASSEMTGLINQPQHF
DNA: TGTGCCAGCAGTGAAATGACGGGATTGATCAATCAGCCCCAGCATTTT

V: TRBV6-1
J: TRBJ2-2
size: .
D: TRBD2
CDR3: CATDPGLAITGELFF
DNA: TGTGCCACCGATCCGGGACTAGCTATAACCGGGGAGCTGTTTTTT

V: TRBV29-1
J: TRBJ2-2
size: .
D: TRBD2
CDR3: CSVDGLAGATGELFF
DNA: TGCAGCGTTGACGGGCTAGCGGGAGCTACTGGGGAGCTGTTTTTT

V: TRBV5-6
J: TRBJ1-1
size: .
D: .
CDR3: CASSLVNRIAFF
DNA: TGTGCCAGCAGCTTGGTGAACAGGATAGCTTTCTTT

V: TRBV10-3
J: TRBJ2-3
size: .
D: TRBD1
CDR3: CAIADRGTDTQYF
DNA: TGTGCCATCGCCGACAGGGGAACAGATACGCAGTATTTT

V: TRBV27
J: TRBJ1-5
size: .
D: .
CDR3: CASSLTARGNQPQHF
DNA: TGTGCCAGCAGTTTAACCGCGAGGGGGAATCAGCCCCAGCATTTT

V: TRBV9
J: TRBJ1-4
size: .
D: TRBD1
CDR3: CASSVAGGAFEKLFF
DNA: TGTGCCAGCAGCGTAGCAGGGGGCGCCTTTGAAAAACTGTTTTTT

V: TRBV10-3
J: TRBJ2-5
size: .
D: .
CDR3: CAISDGLSQETQYF
DNA: TGTGCCATCAGTGACGGACTGTCACAAGAGACCCAGTACTTC

V: TRBV7-9
J: TRBJ2-2
size: .
D: .
CDR3: CASSPNEQVGELFF
DNA: TGTGCCAGCAGCCCTAATGAACAGGTCGGGGAGCTGTTTTTT

V: TRBV9
J: TRBJ2-7
size: once
D: TRBD1
CDR3: CASSAGTDNYEQYF
DNA: TGTGCCAGCAGCGCCGGGACAGATAACTACGAGCAGTACTTC

V: TRBV5-4
J: TRBJ2-5
size: .
D: TRBD2
CDR3: CASSLAGLAGLQETQYF
DNA: TGTGCCAGCAGCTTGGCCGGGTTAGCGGGACTCCAAGAGACCCAGTACTTC

V: TRBV7-6
J: TRBJ2-1
size: .
D: TRBD1
CDR3: CASSLAAGGSYNEQFF
DNA: TGTGCCAGCAGCTTAGCAGCAGGGGGTTCCTACAATGAGCAGTTCTTC

V: TRBV2
J: TRBJ1-2
size: .
D: .
CDR3: CASSESPAGGYTF
DNA: TGTGCCAGCAGTGAAAGCCCAGCGGGCGGCTACACCTTC

V: TRBV28
J: TRBJ2-7
size: .
D: .
CDR3: CASHSGQSYEQYF
DNA: TGTGCCAGTCATAGTGGACAATCCTACGAGCAGTACTTC

V: TRBV6-5
J: TRBJ2-5
size: .
D: .
CDR3: CASSSTGEETQYF
DNA: TGTGCCAGCAGCTCGACTGGAGAAGAGACCCAGTACTTC

V: TRBV6-5
J: TRBJ2-1
size: .
D: TRBD2
CDR3: CASSYPRLAGHNEQFF
DNA: TGTGCCAGCAGTTACCCGCGACTAGCGGGCCACAATGAGCAGTTCTTC

V: TRBV9
J: TRBJ2-3
size: .
D: TRBD1
CDR3: CASSVEDRAGYTQYF
DNA: TGTGCCAGCAGCGTCGAGGACAGGGCAGGTTATACGCAGTATTTT

V: TRBV19
J: TRBJ1-4
size: .
D: .
CDR3: CASRSRVDDEKLFF
DNA: TGTGCCAGCCGTAGCCGAGTAGATGATGAAAAACTGTTTTTT

V: TRBV6-1
J: TRBJ1-2
size: .
D: TRBD1
CDR3: CASSEAWTGGPWDGYTF
DNA: TGTGCCAGCAGTGAAGCTTGGACAGGGGGTCCCTGGGATGGCTACACCTTC

V: TRBV7-2
J: TRBJ1-5
size: .
D: .
CDR3: CASSSSRSGDQPQHF
DNA: TGTGCCAGCAGCTCCTCCCGGTCGGGGGATCAGCCCCAGCATTTT

V: TRBV5-1
J: TRBJ2-2
size: .
D: TRBD1
CDR3: CASSLQGLGSTGELFF
DNA: TGCGCCAGCAGCTTACAGGGGCTAGGTAGCACCGGGGAGCTGTTTTTT

V: TRBV7-2
J: TRBJ2-7
size: .
D: TRBD1
CDR3: CASSLRQGSTYEQYF
DNA: TGTGCCAGCAGCCTTCGACAGGGAAGCACCTACGAGCAGTACTTC

V: TRBV6-1
J: TRBJ2-7
size: .
D: TRBD1
CDR3: CASSVAGGPSYEQYF
DNA: TGTGCCAGCAGTGTGGCAGGGGGCCCGAGCTACGAGCAGTACTTC

V: TRBV10-3
J: TRBJ2-7
size: once
D: .
CDR3: CAISLTSDEQYF
DNA: TGTGCCATCAGTTTGACTAGTGACGAGCAGTACTTC